This passage covers 7 T cell receptor beta chains from one sample sequenced in a study of T cells in Graves' hyperthyroidism and ophthalmopathy (dated by TCRdb to about 2019). To prepare the library, multiplex PCR was applied. Sequencing was performed on an Illumina HiSeq 2000. The TCR beta CDR3 regions were amplified from RNA transcripts. A first-round RT-PCR of the TCR CDR3 used the HTBI primer set with the Qiagen OneStep RT-PCR kit. TCRdb ran its own pipeline on the public reads, namely fastp trimming at Q25 and MiXCR clone calling, and kept in-frame beta chains. Each entry is one CDR3 protein sequence, shown with its most common DNA and genes. The sample records hundreds of thousands of distinct CDR3 sequences, 45% of which are singletons. The ten biggest clones cover about 7.7% of the sample. Sequenced material: peripheral blood or thyroid tissue (not recorded which). The receptor set was obtained from an adult man with Graves' disease, either hyperthyroidism or ophthalmopathy (not recorded which).

This chain uses TRBV4-1 with TRBJ2-7, with 7 positions matching TRBD1. Unmatched junction bases numbered 4, after V lost 3 bases and J lost 2 bases. Germline CDR1 and CDR2: MGHRA and YSYEKL. The CDR3 loop spans 14 amino acids. CDR3 protein: CASSHRDSTYEQYF. The CDR3 DNA follows: TGCGCCAGCAGCCACCGGGACAGTACCTACGAGCAGTACTTC.

The rearrangement links TRBV20-1 to TRBJ1-6; D ambiguous. V dropped 6 bases and J dropped 7 bases, with 16 bases sitting between them. The CDR3 sequence is 14 residues long. The germline V gene has CDR1 DFQATT and CDR2 SNEGSKA (reference sequence). The DNA of the CDR3 is TGCAGTGCCAGCAGTTTCAAGCGGAATTCACCCCTCCACTTT. Protein product: CSASSFKRNSPLHF.

The chain recombines TRBV29-1 with TRBJ1-4, with D possibly being TRBD1 (5 bases). Trimming took off 4 bases at V and 8 bases at J, with 11 bases between the two ends. Per germline, CDR1 SQVTM and CDR2 ANQGSEA. CDR3 length equals 12 residues. Written as DNA, the CDR3 is TGCAGCGTTGGGGGGAGAGGCGAAAAACTGTTTTTT. The encoded protein is CSVGGRGEKLFF.

The chain uses TRBV7-9 and TRBJ1-4, with D uncertain. The tail of the sequence fits TRBJ1-1 better, so the J call may be wrong. Germline V gives CDR1 SEHNR, CDR2 FQNEAQ (reference sequence). This CDR3 has 14 residues. The CDR3 is CASSFGFMNTEAFF. Here the CDR3 DNA reads TGTGCCAGCAGTTTCGGGTTCATGAACACTGAAGCTTTCTTT.

The chain joins TRBV25-1 to TRBJ1-1, with no clear D. The CDR3 totals 13 residues. Germline CDR1 reads MGHDK; CDR2 reads SYGVNS. Between the trimmed V and J ends, which lost 7 bases and 8 bases, there was a span of 17 bases. CDR3 protein: CASTLPSRDEAFF. The CDR3 DNA sequence: TGTGCCAGCACCCTTCCTTCGCGTGACGAAGCTTTCTTT.

In this sample, this clonotype turned up once. V gene TRBV10-3 combines with J gene TRBJ1-6; D ambiguous. The V and J ends lost 10 bases and 11 bases respectively, with 18 bases between them. The CDR3 loop spans 13 amino acids. Germline V gives CDR1 ENHRY, CDR2 SYGVKD. DNA for the CDR3: TGTGCCACCAAACCGGACGTACTTACACCCCTCCACTTT. Its translation: CATKPDVLTPLHF.

The V call is TRBV7-9, the J call TRBJ2-6, with TRBD2 matching over 8 bases. The V segment lost 2 bases and the J segment 0 bases; nucleotides outside the gene matches: 6. In germline, CDR1 is SEHNR, CDR2 FQNEAQ (reference sequence). The CDR3 runs to 18 residues. The CDR3 loop reads CASSLWASGYSGANVLTF. CDR3 in DNA: TGTGCCAGCAGCTTATGGGCTAGCGGGTACTCTGGGGCCAACGTCCTGACTTTC.